A single sample gave rise to the 21 T cell receptor beta chains below, sequenced in a study of shared clonotypes between healthy human individuals. Sequencing used immunoSEQ multiplex PCR; TCRdb keeps in-frame clones, though not all of them. The sample lists 2 million to 2.5 million clones, approximately 94% occurring once. Specimen: naive CD4+ T cells sorted from blood. Subset: CD45RA+ positively selected. The origin of the receptors is a young man in good health.

The rearrangement uses TRBV20-1 and TRBJ1-1; possible D gene TRBD1, 6 bases. V lost 7 bases and J lost 0, with 6 bases in between. The germline V gene has CDR1 DFQATT and CDR2 SNEGSKA (reference sequence). The CDR3 has 11 amino acids. The CDR3: CSGTVNTEAFF. The CDR3 nucleotides read TGCAGTGGGACAGTGAACACTGAAGCTTTCTTT.

J is TRBJ1-1 and V is TRBV5-1; TRBD1 is a possible D gene (5 bases). V was pared by 3 bases and J by 4 bases, with 13 bases between. The germline V gene encodes CDR1 SGHRS and CDR2 YFSETQ. This CDR3 region has 14 residues. The CDR3 sequence: CASSSQGGGTEAFF. The CDR3, as DNA: TGCGCCAGCAGCTCGCAGGGCGGGGGCACTGAAGCTTTCTTT.

The chain has TRBV19 and TRBJ1-2, with TRBD1 as a possible D gene (6 bases). V dropped 1 base and J dropped 4 bases, with 7 bases sitting between them. Germline V gene data show CDR1 as LNHDA and CDR2 as SQIVND (reference sequence). This CDR3 comprises 13 residues. CDR3 in DNA: TGTGCCAGTAGTATAGGACAGGCCTATGGCTACACCTTC. It specifies CASSIGQAYGYTF.

This sequence joins TRBV11-3 and TRBJ2-2; the D call may be TRBD1 or TRBD2 (5 bases each). This CDR3 has 13 amino acids. Germline loops: CDR1 SGHNT, CDR2 YENEEA. The V end lost 5 bases, the J end lost 8 bases, and 12 bases lay between the germline ends. This chain's CDR3 is CASSPRGGGELFF. The CDR3, as DNA: TGTGCCAGCAGCCCCCGGGGCGGGGGGGAGCTGTTTTTT. The entire variable domain, with the rest obtained from reference TRBV11-3 and TRBJ2-2, is as follows: EAGVVQSPRYKIIEKKQPVAFWCNPISGHNTLYWYLQNLGQGPELLIRYENEEAVDDSQLPKDRFSAERLKGVDSTLKIQPAELGDSAVYLCASSPRGGGELFFGEGSRLTVL.

The V gene is TRBV2, the J gene TRBJ1-6; the match to TRBD1 covers 10 bases. The V segment lost 6 bases and the J segment 5 bases; nucleotides outside the gene matches: 16. CDR1 SNHLY and CDR2 FYNNEI come from the germline V gene. This CDR3 comprises 19 residues. The CDR3 loop is CASRPGTGALSGHNSPLHF. CDR3 nucleotide sequence: TGTGCCAGCAGACCCGGGACAGGGGCTTTGAGTGGGCATAATTCACCCCTCCACTTT.

The chain carries TRBV27 and TRBJ2-1; possible D gene TRBD1, 5 bases. V lost 5 bases and J lost 6, with 17 bases in between. Germline CDR1 MNHEY, CDR2 SMNVEV (reference sequence). The CDR3 is made up of 15 amino acids. The CDR3 is CASSSRGREVNEQFF. DNA of the CDR3: TGTGCCAGCAGTAGTAGGGGTCGCGAGGTCAATGAGCAGTTCTTC.

The gene calls are TRBV2 and TRBJ2-5; D assignment may be TRBD1 or TRBD2 (5 bases each). V was clipped by 8 bases and J by 10 bases, with 20 bases between them. Germline lookup yields CDR1 SNHLY and CDR2 FYNNEI. The CDR3 runs to 13 residues. This CDR3 reads CASALLIPGSQYF. CDR3 coding DNA: TGTGCCAGCGCCCTGTTGATACCAGGGAGCCAGTACTTC.

The chain recombines TRBV29-1 with TRBJ1-2; 9 bases align to TRBD1. Germline loops: CDR1 SQVTM, CDR2 ANQGSEA. The junction had 7 bases not matched to a gene; V was cut back by 6 bases and J by 8 bases. The CDR3 is made up of 12 amino acids. The CDR3 DNA sequence: TGCAGCGTGTCACAGGGGGCAAAGGGCTACACCTTC. Protein product: CSVSQGAKGYTF.

The chain uses TRBV10-3 and TRBJ1-1; TRBD1 matches at 7 bases. Germline-derived CDR1 and CDR2 are ENHRY and SYGVKD. The CDR3 is 14 amino acids. Trimming at V came to 0 bases and at J to 7 bases, leaving 5 bases not matched to a gene. CDR3 protein: CAISESGQNFEAFF. Written as DNA, the CDR3 is TGTGCCATCAGTGAGTCGGGACAGAACTTTGAAGCTTTCTTT.

The chain has TRBV6-6 and TRBJ2-7; D is uncertain. V lost 2 bases to trimming and J lost 7 bases, with 12 bases between them. Germline lookup yields CDR1 MNHNY and CDR2 SVGAGI (reference sequence). The CDR3 is 13 amino acids. The CDR3: CASSYPDGREQYF. CDR3 sequence (DNA): TGTGCCAGCAGTTACCCAGACGGGCGGGAGCAGTACTTC.

The chain combines TRBV10-3 with TRBJ2-7, with a possible D match to TRBD1 (6 bases). Trimming left V 7 bases short and J 1 base short, with 8 bases between. The CDR3 runs 12 residues. Germline loops: CDR1 ENHRY, CDR2 SYGVKD. The CDR3 DNA reads as TGTGCCATCAAGGACAGATCCTACGAGCAGTACTTC. It yields the protein CAIKDRSYEQYF.

The chain links TRBV29-1 to TRBJ2-1; TRBD1 aligns across 7 bases. Germline V gives CDR1 SQVTM, CDR2 ANQGSEA. The CDR3 totals 14 residues. With V trimmed by 1 base and J by 3 bases, 3 bases remained unmatched. The chain's CDR3 is CSVEGDRYYNEQFF. DNA for the CDR3: TGCAGCGTTGAAGGGGACAGATACTACAATGAGCAGTTCTTC.

This chain uses TRBV7-2 with TRBJ2-4; D call uncertain. The V and J ends lost 5 bases and 0 bases respectively, with 17 bases between them. Germline V gene sequence: CDR1 SGHTA, CDR2 FQGNSA. The CDR3 extends over 17 amino acids. The CDR3 reads CASSPPQTGLAKNIQYF. The CDR3 region has the DNA TGTGCCAGCAGCCCCCCCCAGACCGGGCTAGCCAAAAACATTCAGTACTTC.

As concerns this clone: It is unclear where the CDR3 begins or ends on the DNA, so no DNA is shown, and the CDR3 is as TCRdb lists it. The J gene is TRBJ2-7, the V gene TRBV12-2; TRBD2, the table's D call, lacks a check against the DNA. TRBV12-2 is labeled a pseudogene. Termini included, the CDR3 measures 15 amino acids. The CDR3 loop is CASRVAGGTRYEQYF.

The J gene is TRBJ2-1, the V gene TRBV27, with 9 bases lining up with TRBD2. J lost 3 bases, V lost 5 bases, and 14 bases had no gene match. CDR1 and CDR2 (germline): MNHEY, SMNVEV (reference sequence). This CDR3 spans 18 amino acids. The CDR3 sequence: CASSPAGGIAGDYNEQFF. The CDR3 coding sequence is TGTGCCAGCAGTCCCGCCGGGGGGATAGCGGGGGACTACAATGAGCAGTTCTTC.

This clone showed up just once. In nucleotides, the CDR3 is TGTGCCAGCAGCCAAGGGTGGGCCAGACAAGAGACCCAGTACTTC. Its protein product is CASSQGWARQETQYF. The chain joins TRBV7-2 to TRBJ2-5; no reliable D call. This CDR3 spans 15 amino acids. Trimming shortened V by 5 bases and J by 2 bases, and 15 bases separated the two germline ends. Germline CDR1 reads SGHTA; CDR2 reads FQGNSA.

The chain links TRBV6-1 to TRBJ2-3, with 8 bases matching TRBD1. Trimming took 2 bases from V and 4 from J; bases not matched to a gene: 5. This CDR3 comprises 15 residues. Germline assignment: CDR1 MNHNS and CDR2 SASEGT. The CDR3 region is CASSERDRRADTQYF. The CDR3 coding sequence is TGTGCCAGCAGTGAACGGGACAGGAGGGCAGATACGCAGTATTTT.

The chain recombines TRBV2 with TRBJ1-1; TRBD1 matches at 10 bases. The CDR3 extends over 12 amino acids. V trimming: 2 bases; J trimming: 11 bases; junction bases outside the gene matches: 2. Germline V gene data show CDR1 as SNHLY and CDR2 as FYNNEI. Written as DNA, the CDR3 is TGTGCCAGCAGTGAATTGGACAGGGGGGCTTTCTTT. It translates to CASSELDRGAFF.

The chain links TRBV27 to TRBJ1-4, with 12 bases fitting TRBD1. J was trimmed by 0 bases and V by 5 bases; bases with no gene match: 25. CDR3 length equals 24 residues. The germline gives CDR1 MNHEY, CDR2 SMNVEV (reference sequence). In nucleotides, the CDR3 is TGTGCCAGCAGTCCTATTGGGTGGTTCGGGTTCCGGGGACAGGGGGCCACAACTAATGAAAAACTGTTTTTT. This gives the protein CASSPIGWFGFRGQGATTNEKLFF.

The chain employs TRBV28 and TRBJ2-5; D uncertain. The V and J ends lost 4 bases and 5 bases respectively, with 17 bases between them. Germline V lookup: CDR1 MDHEN, CDR2 SYDVKM. The CDR3 extends over 15 amino acids. In nucleotides, the CDR3 is TGTGCCAGCAGTTCGGTGGCAGCATCCGGGGAGACCCAGTACTTC. Amino acids: CASSSVAASGETQYF. Full variable domain (outside the CDR3, taken from reference TRBV28 and TRBJ2-5): DVKVTQSSRYLVKRTGEKVFLECVQDMDHENMFWYRQDPGLGLRLIYFSYDVKMKEKGDIPEGYSVSREKKERFSLILESASTNQTSMYLCASSSVAASGETQYFGPGTRLLVL.

The rearrangement joins TRBV21-1 to TRBJ2-4; the table's D gene call, TRBD2, was not cross checked with the DNA. TRBV21-1 is an annotated pseudogene. This CDR3 comprises 14 residues. CDR3 DNA sequence: TGTGCCAGCAGGACACGGGGTCCCAAAAACATTCAGTACTTC. This encodes CASRTRGPKNIQYF.